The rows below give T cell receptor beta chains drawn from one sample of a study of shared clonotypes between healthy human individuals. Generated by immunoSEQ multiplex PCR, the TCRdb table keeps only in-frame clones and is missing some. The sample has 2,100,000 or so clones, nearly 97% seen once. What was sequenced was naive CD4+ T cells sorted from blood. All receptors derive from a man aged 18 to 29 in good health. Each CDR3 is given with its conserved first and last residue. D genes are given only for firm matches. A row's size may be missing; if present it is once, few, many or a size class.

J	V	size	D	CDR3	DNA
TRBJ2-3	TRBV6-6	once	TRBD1	CASSGTGGADTQYF	TGTGCCAGCAGTGGGACAGGGGGTGCGGATACGCAGTATTTT
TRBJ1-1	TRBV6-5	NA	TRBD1	CASSRTGVYNTEAFF	TGTGCCAGCAGCCGAACAGGGGTCTATAACACTGAAGCTTTCTTT
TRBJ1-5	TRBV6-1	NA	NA	CASSESRVWGNQPQHF	TGTGCCAGCAGTGAATCTAGGGTATGGGGCAATCAGCCCCAGCATTTT
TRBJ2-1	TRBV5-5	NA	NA	CASSLVEGTYNEQFF	TGTGCCAGCAGCTTGGTAGAGGGGACATACAATGAGCAGTTCTTC
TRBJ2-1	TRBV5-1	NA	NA	CASSLAWGNEQFF	TGCGCCAGCAGCTTGGCCTGGGGAAATGAGCAGTTCTTC
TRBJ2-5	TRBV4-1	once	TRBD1	CASSQDSWSTGAQETQYF	TGCGCCAGCAGCCAAGATAGTTGGTCGACAGGGGCCCAAGAGACCCAGTACTTC
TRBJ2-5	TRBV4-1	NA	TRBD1	CASSLLGQGRLETQYF	TGCGCCAGCAGCCTTTTGGGACAGGGGCGTCTGGAGACCCAGTACTTC
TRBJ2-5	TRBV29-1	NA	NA	CSVGQTQETQYF	TGCAGCGTTGGACAGACCCAAGAGACCCAGTACTTC
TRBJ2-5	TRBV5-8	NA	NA	CASSLGQGQETQYF	TGTGCCAGCAGCTTGGGGCAGGGCCAAGAGACCCAGTACTTC
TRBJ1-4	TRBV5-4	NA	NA	CASGNAANEKLFF	TGTGCCAGTGGGAATGCAGCTAATGAAAAACTGTTTTTT
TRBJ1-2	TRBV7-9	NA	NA	CASSFSGGYTF	TGTGCCAGCAGCTTCAGTGGGGGCTACACCTTC
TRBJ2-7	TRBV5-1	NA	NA	CASSSGTGNSYEQYF	TGCGCCAGCAGCTCCGGGACCGGGAACTCCTACGAGCAGTACTTC
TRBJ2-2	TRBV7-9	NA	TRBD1	CASRRDRTNTGELFF	TGTGCCAGCAGGAGGGACAGAACGAACACCGGGGAGCTGTTTTTT
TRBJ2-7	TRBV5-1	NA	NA	CASRGGSYEQYF	TGCGCCAGCAGGGGCGGTTCCTACGAGCAGTACTTC
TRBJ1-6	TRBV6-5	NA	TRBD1	CAAARTGLYNSPLHF	TGTGCCGCTGCACGGACAGGGTTGTATAATTCACCCCTCCACTTT
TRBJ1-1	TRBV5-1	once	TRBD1	CASSEGGHTEAFF	TGCGCCAGCAGCGAAGGGGGCCACACTGAAGCTTTCTTT
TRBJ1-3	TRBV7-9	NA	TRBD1	CASSQRLSGQEVGNTIYF	TGTGCCAGCAGCCAAAGATTGTCGGGACAGGAGGTCGGAAACACCATATATTTT
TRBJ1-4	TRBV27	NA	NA	CASSPQGTTNEKLFF	TGTGCCAGCAGTCCCCAGGGTACAACTAATGAAAAACTGTTTTTT
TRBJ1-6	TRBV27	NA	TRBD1	CASSLGQGLNSPLHF	TGTGCCAGCAGCCTGGGACAGGGACTAAATTCACCCCTCCACTTT
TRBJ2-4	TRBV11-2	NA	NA	CASSLPQLAKTIQYF	TGTGCCAGCAGCTTACCCCAGTTAGCCAAAACCATTCAGTACTTC
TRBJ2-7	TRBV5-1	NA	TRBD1	CASSFTGGYEQYF	TGCGCCAGCAGCTTCACAGGGGGCTACGAGCAGTACTTC
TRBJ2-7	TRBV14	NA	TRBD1	CASSEAGTGLYEQYF	TGTGCCAGCAGTGAGGCCGGGACAGGGCTCTACGAGCAGTACTTC
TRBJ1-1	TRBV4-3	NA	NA	CASSQGGGVKIREAFF	TGCGCCAGCAGCCAAGGTGGTGGCGTCAAGATACGAGAAGCTTTCTTT
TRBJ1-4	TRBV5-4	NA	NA	CASSLEDEKLFF	TGTGCCAGCAGCTTGGAGGATGAAAAACTGTTTTTT
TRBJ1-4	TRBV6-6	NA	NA	CASRTGWSNEKLFF	TGTGCCAGCAGAACAGGTTGGAGTAATGAAAAACTGTTTTTT
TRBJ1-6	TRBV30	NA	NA	CAWRSPGDSPLHF	TGTGCCTGGAGATCCCCAGGGGATTCACCCCTCCACTTT
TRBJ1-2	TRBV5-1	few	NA	CASSLDRDGYTF	TGCGCCAGCAGCTTGGACAGGGATGGCTACACCTTC
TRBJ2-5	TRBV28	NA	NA	CASQGDEETQYF	TGTGCCAGCCAAGGGGACGAAGAGACCCAGTACTTC
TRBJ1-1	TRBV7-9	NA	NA	CAQQMNTEAFF	TGTGCCCAGCAGATGAACACTGAAGCTTTCTTT
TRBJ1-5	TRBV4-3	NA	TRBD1	CASSQDRQGPQHF	TGCGCCAGCAGCCAAGATCGACAGGGGCCCCAGCATTTT
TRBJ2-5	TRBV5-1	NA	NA	CASATGTKETQYF	TGCGCCAGCGCCACCGGGACAAAAGAGACCCAGTACTTC
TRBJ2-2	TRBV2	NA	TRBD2	CASIGTSGTGELFF	TGTGCCAGCATCGGGACTAGCGGGACCGGGGAGCTGTTTTTT
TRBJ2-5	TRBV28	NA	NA	CASSLSGVGSQETQYF	TGTGCCAGCAGTTTATCTGGCGTCGGGTCCCAAGAGACCCAGTACTTC
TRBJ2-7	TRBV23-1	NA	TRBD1	CASSQTGIYEQYF	TGCGCCAGCAGTCAGACAGGGATATACGAGCAGTACTTC
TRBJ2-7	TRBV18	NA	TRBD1	CASSPTGGPTEQYF	TGTGCCAGCTCACCAACAGGGGGCCCCACCGAGCAGTACTTC
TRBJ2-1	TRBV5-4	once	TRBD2	CASSLAGGPWNEQFF	TGTGCCAGCAGCCTAGCGGGAGGGCCGTGGAATGAGCAGTTCTTC
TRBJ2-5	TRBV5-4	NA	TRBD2	CASSLAVAGGQETQYF	TGTGCCAGCAGCTTGGCGGTAGCGGGGGGCCAAGAGACCCAGTACTTC
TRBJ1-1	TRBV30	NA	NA	CAWSRTGIWNTEAFF	TGTGCCTGGAGTCGCACAGGGATCTGGAACACTGAAGCTTTCTTT
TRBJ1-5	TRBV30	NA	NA	CAWSALIGSNQPQHF	TGTGCCTGGAGTGCCTTAATCGGTAGCAATCAGCCCCAGCATTTT
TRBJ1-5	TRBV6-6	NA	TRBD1	CASSRTGFNQPQHF	TGTGCCAGCAGCCGGACAGGGTTCAATCAGCCCCAGCATTTT
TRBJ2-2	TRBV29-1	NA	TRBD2	CSVEGAGGPTGELFF	TGCAGCGTTGAGGGAGCGGGAGGGCCCACCGGGGAGCTGTTTTTT
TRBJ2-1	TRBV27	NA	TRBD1	CASTLTGGSYNEQFF	TGTGCCAGCACTCTAACAGGGGGCTCCTACAATGAGCAGTTCTTC
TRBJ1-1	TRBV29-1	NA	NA	CSVQGRMNTEAFF	TGCAGCGTTCAGGGGCGGATGAACACTGAAGCTTTCTTT
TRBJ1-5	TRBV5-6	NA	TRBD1	CASAAPPTGSPQHF	TGTGCCAGCGCTGCCCCCCCGACAGGGTCGCCCCAGCATTTT
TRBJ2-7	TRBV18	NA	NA	CASSPSLDRGTGRVVYEQYF	TGTGCCAGCTCACCGTCCCTCGACAGGGGTACGGGGAGGGTTGTCTACGAGCAGTACTTC
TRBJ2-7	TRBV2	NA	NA	CASTPLAEQYF	TGTGCCAGCACCCCCTTGGCCGAGCAGTACTTC
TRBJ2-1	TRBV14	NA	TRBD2	CASSQLRASGNEQFF	TGTGCCAGCAGCCAACTTAGGGCTAGCGGCAATGAGCAGTTCTTC
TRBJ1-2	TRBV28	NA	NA	CASSPPGVGNYGYTF	TGTGCCAGCAGTCCCCCCGGAGTAGGTAACTATGGCTACACCTTC
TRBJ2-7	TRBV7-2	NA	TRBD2	CASSSGLAHHEQYF	TGTGCCAGCAGCTCCGGACTAGCCCACCACGAGCAGTACTTC
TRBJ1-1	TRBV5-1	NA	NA	CASSSRTAGLNTEAFF	TGCGCCAGCAGCTCAAGGACGGCTGGGCTGAACACTGAAGCTTTCTTT
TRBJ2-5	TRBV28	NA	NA	CASSLSTAGIAGETQYF	TGTGCCAGCAGTTTAAGCACGGCAGGGATTGCGGGAGAGACCCAGTACTTC
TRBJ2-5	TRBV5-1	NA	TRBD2	CASSRLAGALETQYF	TGCGCCAGCAGCAGACTAGCGGGGGCTTTAGAGACCCAGTACTTC
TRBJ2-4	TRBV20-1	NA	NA	CSARVPEIRYF	TGCAGTGCTAGAGTCCCCGAGATTAGATACTTC
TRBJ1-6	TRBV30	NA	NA	CAWKGRTVNSPLHF	TGTGCCTGGAAGGGGAGAACCGTTAATTCACCCCTCCACTTT
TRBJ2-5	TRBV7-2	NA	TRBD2	CASSPFGTSGRDAETQYF	TGTGCCAGCAGCCCTTTTGGGACTAGCGGGAGGGATGCGGAGACCCAGTACTTC